What follows is one T cell receptor (beta chain) and its context. Its matching antigen is unknown. One end of the junction is discordant with germline, which a read error may explain. This entry comes from a study of cytotoxic CD8 clonotypes in ibrutinib-treated CLL. Turning to the study itself: Patients: more than 10 relapsed/refractory, roughly 14 treatment-naive, 17 to 18 IGHV unmutated.

The repertoire was sequenced with immunoSEQ multiplex PCR; TCRdb's copy has only in-frame clones and lacks some. The sample carries about 200,000 clones, 79% recorded once. Overall study results and limits: Patients showed higher baseline clonality than age-matched healthy donors, and it tracked circulating CD8+ T-cell counts.

CDR3 size: 15 residues. Germline V gene data show CDR1 as SSHAT and CDR2 as FNYEAQ (reference sequence). The sequence derives from a human donor with chronic lymphocytic leukemia. V is TRBV7-7 and J is TRBJ2-2; D gene unclear. The specimen was PBMCs, collected after 12 months of ibrutinib treatment. The DNA for the CDR3 is TGTGCTAGCAGCCCATTAGACCGGAACACCGGGGAGCTGTTTTTT. This sequence encodes CASSPLDRNTGELFF.